This is a list of T cell receptor beta chains from one sample in a study of blood T cell repertoires in COVID-19. The repertoire was sequenced with immunoSEQ multiplex PCR; TCRdb's copy has only in-frame clones and lacks some. The table has 90,000 to 95,000 clones, 70% to 90% seen once. The sequencing sample was made of peripheral blood. These TCRs come from a woman between 65 and 79 years old with acute or convalescent COVID-19. The CDR3 runs from the conserved cysteine through the conserved F or W. A D gene is named only where the DNA matches it firmly. Size values are once, few and many counts, or a class for expanded clones, and some rows have none.

>TRBV3-1/TRBV3-2|TRBD1|TRBJ1-6|-
CASSWGDRGGSPLHF
TGTGCCAGCAGCTGGGGGGACAGGGGGGGTTCACCCCTCCACTTT
>TRBV5-1|TRBD1|TRBJ2-5|-
CASSPGTGLSKETQYF
TGCGCCAGCAGCCCCGGGACAGGGTTGTCGAAAGAGACCCAGTACTTC
>TRBV5-1|-|TRBJ1-1|-
CASSFYPPNTEAFF
TGCGCCAGCAGCTTCTATCCCCCGAACACTGAAGCTTTCTTT
>TRBV15|TRBD1|TRBJ2-3|-
CATSPRQGVDTQYF
TGTGCCACCAGCCCACGACAGGGGGTAGATACGCAGTATTTT
>TRBV6-1|-|TRBJ2-7|-
CASSEGLVGSYEQYF
TGTGCCAGCAGTGAAGGCCTTGTCGGGTCCTACGAGCAGTACTTC
>TRBV5-1|-|TRBJ1-1|-
CASSLVFGTLNTEAFF
TGCGCCAGCAGCTTGGTATTCGGGACACTAAACACTGAAGCTTTCTTT
>TRBV2|-|TRBJ1-3|-
CASLRDITGNTIYF
TGTGCCAGCCTCCGGGACATTACTGGAAACACCATATATTTT
>TRBV6-5|TRBD1|TRBJ2-1|-
CASSSGTGSYNEQFF
TGTGCCAGCAGCTCCGGGACAGGCTCCTACAATGAGCAGTTCTTC
>TRBV6-5|-|TRBJ2-7|-
CASSYLANYEQYF
TGTGCCAGCAGTTACTTAGCGAACTACGAGCAGTACTTC
>TRBV5-1|-|TRBJ2-3|once
CASREGTADTQYF
TGCGCCAGCAGGGAGGGCACAGCAGATACGCAGTATTTT
>TRBV6-5|TRBD2|TRBJ2-1|-
CASSYTGLGAYNEQFF
TGTGCCAGCAGTTACACGGGACTAGGGGCCTACAATGAGCAGTTCTTC
>TRBV5-4|-|TRBJ1-1|-
CASQPQAGLNTEAFF
TGTGCCAGCCAACCTCAAGCAGGGCTGAACACTGAAGCTTTCTTT
>TRBV2|-|TRBJ2-3|-
CASSEGGGAYTDTQYF
TGTGCCAGCAGTGAGGGTGGGGGGGCCTATACAGATACGCAGTATTTT
>TRBV24-1|-|TRBJ2-1|-
CATRGRNTGYNEQFF
TGTGCCACCCGTGGTCGGAACACGGGCTACAATGAGCAGTTCTTC
>TRBV4-1|TRBD2|TRBJ2-3|-
CASSQVSLAVSTDTQYF
TGCGCCAGCAGCCAAGTTTCACTAGCGGTTAGCACAGATACGCAGTATTTT
>TRBV6-6|-|TRBJ2-1|-
CASSTGWSSYNEQFF
TGTGCCAGCTCCACGGGGTGGAGCTCCTACAATGAGCAGTTCTTC
>TRBV27|-|TRBJ2-6|-
CASSLYQGISSGANVLTF
TGTGCCAGCAGTTTATATCAGGGAATTAGCTCTGGGGCCAACGTCCTGACTTTC
>TRBV27|TRBD2|TRBJ2-1|-
CASSSLGLAGAREQFF
TGTGCCAGCAGTTCTTTAGGACTAGCGGGAGCGCGTGAGCAGTTCTTC
>TRBV7-2|-|TRBJ1-5|-
CASSLYYSNQPQHF
TGTGCCAGCAGCTTATACTACAGCAATCAGCCCCAGCATTTT
>TRBV7-9|-|TRBJ1-1|-
CASSLGEGKNTEAFF
TGTGCCAGCAGCTTAGGGGAGGGGAAGAACACTGAAGCTTTCTTT
>TRBV14|-|TRBJ2-7|once
CASSSFDSYEQYF
TGTGCCAGCAGTTCTTTCGACAGCTACGAGCAGTACTTC
>TRBV5-1|-|TRBJ1-1|-
CASSSQGMNTEAFF
TGCGCCAGCAGCTCCCAGGGCATGAACACTGAAGCTTTCTTT
>TRBV7-9|-|TRBJ2-1|-
CASSSTRDEQFF
TGTGCCAGCAGCTCTACTAGGGATGAGCAGTTCTTC
>TRBV27|-|TRBJ2-7|-
CASKPGHLLTYEQYF
TGTGCCAGCAAACCGGGACACCTTTTAACCTACGAGCAGTACTTC
>TRBV5-1|-|TRBJ2-2|-
CASSLVAKVETGELFF
TGCGCCAGCAGCTTGGTGGCCAAAGTGGAGACCGGGGAGCTGTTTTTT
>TRBV5-1|TRBD2|TRBJ2-5|-
CASSLVVAGGPQTQYF
TGCGCCAGCAGCTTGGTGGTAGCGGGGGGGCCTCAGACCCAGTACTTC
>TRBV6-1|-|TRBJ1-3|-
CASSEVRLPGNTIYF
TGTGCCAGCAGTGAAGTCCGCCTACCCGGAAACACCATATATTTT
>TRBV6-5|-|TRBJ1-2|-
CASQSTGNYGYTF
TGTGCCAGCCAATCAACAGGGAACTATGGCTACACCTTC
>TRBV28|TRBD2|TRBJ2-2|-
CASSLYSSGRGSGELFF
TGTGCCAGCAGTTTGTATTCTAGCGGGAGAGGTTCCGGGGAGCTGTTTTTT
>TRBV6-5|TRBD2|TRBJ2-1|-
CASRQRGGQDEQFF
TGTGCCAGCCGGCAGCGGGGGGGCCAGGATGAGCAGTTCTTC
>TRBV28|-|TRBJ1-2|-
CASSPLSYGYTF
TGTGCCAGCAGTCCGCTATCCTATGGCTACACCTTC
>TRBV7-9|-|TRBJ1-3|-
CASSLGRERGNTIYF
TGTGCCAGCAGCTTAGGACGGGAACGTGGAAACACTATATATTTT
>TRBV27|-|TRBJ1-2|few
CASSARGREIGYTF
TGTGCCAGCAGCGCCAGGGGCAGGGAGATTGGCTACACCTTC
>TRBV19|-|TRBJ2-7|-
CASSIYYPGGGEQYF
TGTGCCAGTAGTATCTACTACCCCGGGGGTGGCGAGCAGTACTTC
>TRBV14|-|TRBJ2-7|-
CASSPVRGARDEQYF
TGTGCCAGCAGCCCCGTCCGGGGGGCGCGGGACGAGCAGTACTTC
>TRBV2|TRBD1|TRBJ2-5|-
CASSRPGTGKETQYF
TGTGCCAGCAGCAGACCCGGGACAGGGAAGGAGACCCAGTACTTC
>TRBV18|-|TRBJ2-5|once
CASSPLGRGVWETQYF
TGTGCCAGCTCACCACTCGGCAGGGGAGTTTGGGAGACCCAGTACTTC